Shown below are 19 T cell receptor beta chains from a single sample sequenced in a study of blood T cells in healthy people across ages. Then a second PCR, running about 6 to 11 cycles, was carried out with a sample-barcoded 5' primer and a J-beta primer mix. Each CDR3 protein gets one entry after TCRdb re-called the 5' RACE reads with MiXCR. Of about 1.1 million distinct CDR3 sequences in the sample, less than 45% were seen once. Sample: blood. The receptors were gathered from a man aged 18 to 29 in good health.

V gene TRBV9 combines with J gene TRBJ1-2; weak D call: TRBD1 (6 bases). Germline V lookup: CDR1 SGDLS, CDR2 YYNGEE. This CDR3 comprises 15 residues. Deletions cut 3 bases from V and 8 bases from J, with 20 bases between. This CDR3 reads CASSETHPGAGGYTF. The DNA of the CDR3 is TGTGCCAGCAGCGAGACCCACCCGGGGGCAGGAGGCTACACCTTC.

The chain is built from TRBV5-1 and TRBJ2-4, with unresolved D. Trimming left V 0 bases short and J 0 bases short, with 16 bases between. Looked up from germline, CDR1 is SGHRS and CDR2 is YFSETQ. This CDR3 comprises 18 residues. The CDR3 sequence: CASSLEAARSLAKNIQYF. The CDR3 nucleotides read TGCGCCAGCAGCTTGGAAGCAGCTAGATCGCTAGCCAAAAACATTCAGTACTTC.

V is TRBV7-7 and J is TRBJ2-1, with 9 bases matching TRBD1. The trim removed 1 base at V and 12 bases at J, leaving 7 bases unmatched. The CDR3 has 14 amino acids. Germline values: CDR1 SSHAT, CDR2 FNYEAQ (reference sequence). CDR3 sequence: CASSLGQGERGQFF. The CDR3, as DNA: TGTGCCAGCAGCTTAGGACAGGGGGAGAGGGGGCAGTTCTTC.

The rearrangement uses TRBV12-3 or TRBV12-4 and TRBJ2-3, with 7 bases fitting TRBD1. The CDR3 has 17 residues. V was pared by 4 bases and J by 4 bases, with 14 bases of the junction left unmatched. The CDR3 loop reads CASSSQGGPVSADTQYF. For the CDR3, the DNA is TGTGCCAGCAGTTCCCAAGGGGGCCCGGTTTCCGCAGATACGCAGTATTTT.

The chain couples TRBV7-2 to TRBJ2-1, with D perhaps TRBD1 or TRBD2 (5 bases each). Per germline, CDR1 SGHTA and CDR2 FQGNSA. This CDR3 spans 13 amino acids. The V and J ends lost 5 bases and 6 bases respectively, with 11 bases between them. The CDR3 spells CASSRGRPNEQFF. CDR3 coding DNA: TGTGCCAGCAGCCGGGGACGCCCCAATGAGCAGTTCTTC.

The chain couples TRBV3-1 to TRBJ1-2; 12 bases are shared with TRBD1. Trimming took 3 bases from V and 7 from J; bases not matched to a gene: 3. There are 14 residues in the CDR3. In germline, CDR1 is LGHDT, CDR2 YNNKEL (reference sequence). The CDR3 region is CASSQGQGAPGYTF. CDR3 nucleotide sequence: TGTGCCAGCAGCCAGGGACAGGGGGCGCCTGGCTACACCTTC.

V usage is TRBV9 and J usage is TRBJ1-1; no clear D. V was pared by 4 bases and J by 4 bases, with 11 bases between. The germline gives CDR1 SGDLS, CDR2 YYNGEE. The CDR3 is made up of 13 amino acids. The CDR3 DNA reads as TGTGCCAGCAGCTTTGACGGTAGCACTGAAGCTTTCTTT. It encodes CASSFDGSTEAFF.

This clonotype was seen a handful of times. V gene TRBV4-3 combines with J gene TRBJ2-1, with 10 bases matching TRBD1. With 0 bases clipped from V and 6 bases from J, the junction kept 23 bases outside the gene matches. This CDR3 has 22 residues. Per the germline V gene, CDR1 is LGHNA and CDR2 is YSLEER. The CDR3 DNA is TGCGCCAGCAGCCAAGAAAGGGGGGTGACAGGGGGCTTAGGGCCCCGGTTCAATGAGCAGTTCTTC. Its protein is CASSQERGVTGGLGPRFNEQFF.

This clonotype was found a few times. The rearrangement uses TRBV18 and TRBJ2-1; D is perhaps TRBD1 (6 bases). V lost 3 bases and J lost 7, with 13 bases in between. Germline CDR1 reads KGHSH; CDR2 reads LQKENI. The CDR3 totals 14 residues. CDR3 nucleotides: TGTGCCAGCTCACCGTCACAGGGTATGAATGAGCAGTTCTTC. It codes for CASSPSQGMNEQFF.

This sequence joins TRBV27 and TRBJ2-5; 12 bases line up with TRBD2. The trim removed 0 bases at V and 11 bases at J, leaving 7 bases unmatched. CDR3 length: 15 amino acids. The germline V gene encodes CDR1 MNHEY and CDR2 SMNVEV (reference sequence). Written as DNA, the CDR3 is TGTGCCAGCAGTTTATCCCTAGCGGGGGGGAATGAGCAGTACTTC. Amino acids: CASSLSLAGGNEQYF.

The chain joins TRBV20-1 to TRBJ2-1, with 9 bases lining up with TRBD2. CDR3 length equals 15 residues. From germline, CDR1 is DFQATT and CDR2 SNEGSKA (reference sequence). V was clipped by 2 bases and J by 4 bases; unmatched bases: 6. The CDR3 sequence: CSARPSSGVYNEQFF. As DNA, the CDR3 is TGCAGTGCTAGACCGTCTAGCGGGGTTTACAATGAGCAGTTCTTC.

CDR3 region: CASSQDLTVVDYGYTF. The CDR3 DNA reads as TGCGCCAGCAGCCAAGATTTGACCGTCGTTGACTATGGCTACACCTTC. The rearrangement uses TRBV4-3 and TRBJ1-2; D call uncertain. Looked up from germline, CDR1 is LGHNA and CDR2 is YSLEER. V shed 0 bases and J shed 3 bases, with 14 bases lying between them. CDR3 length: 16 residues.

This chain uses TRBV20-1 with TRBJ1-1, with D tentatively TRBD1 (6 bases). This CDR3 is built from 13 residues. Germline V lookup: CDR1 DFQATT, CDR2 SNEGSKA (reference sequence). V shed 5 bases and J shed 1 base, with 11 bases lying between them. CDR3: CSAGGRGNTEAFF. The DNA for the CDR3 is TGCAGTGCTGGGGGCCGGGGGAACACTGAAGCTTTCTTT.

The V call is TRBV10-3, the J call TRBJ1-3, with unresolved D. Trimming left V 2 bases short and J 0 bases short, with 5 bases between. This CDR3 region has 14 residues. Germline assignment: CDR1 ENHRY and CDR2 SYGVKD. CDR3 residues: CAISEDGSGNTIYF. CDR3 bases: TGTGCCATCAGTGAGGACGGCTCTGGAAACACCATATATTTT.

This clonotype was observed many times. CDR3 coding DNA: TGCGCCAGCAGCCAAGATGCGCTCTCAGAGGATGGCTACACCTTC. Residues: CASSQDALSEDGYTF. V is TRBV4-3 and J is TRBJ1-2; the D is unclear. Germline V gene sequence: CDR1 LGHNA, CDR2 YSLEER. This CDR3 has 15 amino acids. The V end lost 0 bases, the J end lost 6 bases, and 14 bases lay between the germline ends.

This clonotype was detected a few times. The genes are TRBV6-6 and TRBJ1-1; unclear D gene. CDR3 size: 15 residues. Trimming removed 0 bases at V and 1 base at J, with 9 bases between. Germline CDR1 and CDR2: MNHNY and SVGAGI (reference sequence). The CDR3 DNA sequence: TGTGCCAGCAGTTACTCGATTGCTGGGAACACTGAAGCTTTCTTT. As protein: CASSYSIAGNTEAFF.

This clonotype was recorded a few times. V and J are TRBV6-5 and TRBJ2-1; D is perhaps TRBD2 (6 bases). With the DNA end fitting TRBJ2-7 better, the J assignment may be wrong. There are 16 residues in the CDR3. The V gene's germline CDR1 is MNHEY and CDR2 SVGAGI. In DNA form, the CDR3 reads TGTGCCAGCAGTCTTACCCGGGGGAGCTCCTACAATGAGCAGTACTTC. It translates to CASSLTRGSSYNEQYF.

This clonotype showed up just a few times. The rearrangement links TRBV10-3 to TRBJ1-2, with 9 nucleotides matching TRBD1. The germline gives CDR1 ENHRY, CDR2 SYGVKD. V shed 0 bases and J 7 bases; nucleotides not matched to a gene: 6. The CDR3 consists of 15 residues. Here the CDR3 DNA reads TGTGCCATCAGTGAGTCCGGGGACAGGGTTGGTGGCTACACCTTC. As protein: CAISESGDRVGGYTF.

This clonotype was detected only a few times. This rearrangement joins TRBV5-1 to TRBJ1-2; unclear D gene. Germline-derived CDR1 and CDR2 are SGHRS and YFSETQ. The CDR3 runs 14 residues. The V end was cut by 0 bases, the J end by 3 bases, with 9 bases between. This chain's CDR3 is CASSLVVGDYGYTF. CDR3 nucleotide sequence: TGCGCCAGCAGCTTGGTCGTTGGGGACTATGGCTACACCTTC.